The 31 T cell receptor beta chains below come from one sample, sequenced in a study of blood T cells in healthy people across ages. Combining a sample-barcoded 5' primer with a J-beta primer mix, a second PCR ran for roughly 7 to 12 cycles. TCRdb re-derived calls from the 5' RACE reads in MiXCR, one entry per CDR3 protein. Of 1.5 million or so distinct CDR3 sequences in the sample, roughly 43% were seen once. The sequencing sample was made of blood. The origin of the receptors is a woman younger than 35 in good health.

There are a few counts of this clonotype. The chain uses TRBV29-1 and TRBJ2-4, with D tentatively TRBD1 or TRBD2 (5 bases each). Trimming cost V 0 bases and J 7 bases, with 19 bases left between them. The CDR3 spans 16 residues. Germline V gives CDR1 SQVTM, CDR2 ANQGSEA. CDR3 protein: CSVEEVRDGKSNIQYF. DNA of the CDR3: TGCAGCGTTGAAGAAGTGAGGGACGGTAAAAGCAACATTCAGTACTTC.

This chain connects TRBV7-6 to TRBJ2-1, with 8 bases fitting TRBD1. CDR3 length equals 14 residues. With V trimmed by 8 bases and J by 8 bases, 11 bases remained unmatched. CDR1 is SGHVS and CDR2 is FNYEAQ in the germline V gene. The CDR3 bases are TGTGCCAGCGCTCCCGGCAGGGGGCACTATGAGCAGTTCTTC. Protein sequence: CASAPGRGHYEQFF.

The chain uses TRBV20-1 and TRBJ2-3; 12 nucleotides agree with TRBD2. Germline CDR1 and CDR2: DFQATT and SNEGSKA (reference sequence). V was pared by 6 bases and J by 4 bases, with 8 bases of the junction left unmatched. This CDR3 is built from 15 residues. Here the CDR3 reads CSAPETSGSSDTQYF. CDR3 nucleotides: TGCAGTGCGCCGGAGACTAGCGGGAGCTCAGATACGCAGTATTTT.

This clonotype was counted only a few times. This may arise from a read error, as a much more abundant clone is one base away. The V call is TRBV11-2, the J call TRBJ2-5; D is undetermined. Trimming removed 5 bases at V and 5 bases at J, with 15 bases between. Looked up from germline, CDR1 is SGHAT and CDR2 is FQNNGV. This CDR3 is 14 amino acids long. This CDR3 reads CASSVGGQTETQYF. The DNA for the CDR3 is TGTGCCAGCAGCGTAGGCGGTCAGACGGAGACCCAGTACTTC.

The gene calls are TRBV29-1 and TRBJ2-4; no definite D call. The J call may be incorrect, as the DNA end agrees better with TRBJ2-7. The CDR3 contains 14 residues. Looked up from germline, CDR1 is SQVTM and CDR2 is ANQGSEA. The CDR3 DNA reads as TGCAGCGTTGTTGAGACTGGCAGGATCTACGAGCAGTACTTC. Residues: CSVVETGRIYEQYF.

This clonotype occurred once. This may stem from a read error, because a much larger clone lies one nucleotide away. The rearrangement joins TRBV9 to TRBJ2-5; TRBD2 agrees at 8 bases. The end of the DNA aligns better with TRBJ2-1, so the J call may be wrong. Looked up from germline, CDR1 is SGDLS and CDR2 is YYNGEE. The CDR3 sequence is 16 residues long. CDR3 region: CASSPGGLARQETQFF. CDR3 DNA sequence: TGTGCCAGCAGCCCGGGCGGACTAGCCCGGCAAGAGACCCAGTTCTTC.

This clonotype was seen a few times. The chain is built from TRBV10-3 and TRBJ2-1; possible D gene TRBD2, 6 bases. With 4 bases removed from V and 4 bases from J, the gap between germline ends came to 8 bases. This CDR3 has 13 residues. CDR1 is ENHRY, CDR2 SYGVKD, per germline. CDR3 residues: CAISGTIYNEQFF. CDR3 nucleotides: TGTGCCATCAGTGGGACTATATACAATGAGCAGTTCTTC.

The V and J genes are TRBV4-3 and TRBJ2-3, with 9 bases identical to TRBD2. The V gene end was trimmed by 8 bases and the J gene end by 2 bases; junction bases not matched to a gene: 5. CDR1 LGHNA and CDR2 YSLEER come from the germline V gene. CDR3 length equals 14 residues. The CDR3 here is CASWREGPTDTQYF. DNA for the CDR3: TGCGCCAGCTGGCGGGAGGGCCCCACAGATACGCAGTATTTT.

The rearrangement uses TRBV20-1 and TRBJ2-3; D remains ambiguous. V lost 1 base, J lost 2 bases, and 13 bases lay in between. The CDR3 loop spans 15 amino acids. Germline CDR1 is DFQATT and CDR2 is SNEGSKA (reference sequence). The CDR3 sequence is CSARVGLGFTDTQYF. The CDR3 DNA reads as TGCAGTGCTAGAGTTGGGCTAGGCTTCACAGATACGCAGTATTTT.

At least ten counts were recorded for this clonotype. The chain uses TRBV20-1 and TRBJ2-5; 9 bases are a match to TRBD2. J lost 5 bases, V lost 5 bases, and 9 bases had no gene match. Germline loops: CDR1 DFQATT, CDR2 SNEGSKA (reference sequence). CDR3 length equals 14 residues. Here the CDR3 reads CSAARGLASETQYF. CDR3 DNA sequence: TGCAGTGCTGCCAGGGGACTAGCTTCCGAGACCCAGTACTTC.

This clonotype was counted a few times. The rearrangement uses TRBV7-8 and TRBJ1-6, with TRBD1 matching 7 bases. The CDR3 sequence is 15 residues long. Germline V gives CDR1 SGHVS, CDR2 FQNEAQ. Trimming cost V 0 bases and J 7 bases; bases outside gene matches: 3. The CDR3 region has the DNA TGTGCCAGCAGCTTAGCGACAGGGTCCAATTCACCCCTCCACTTT. This gives the protein CASSLATGSNSPLHF. Variable domain in full (rest from reference TRBV7-8 and TRBJ1-6): GAGVSQSPRYKVAKRGQDVALRCDPISGHVSLFWYQQALGQGPEFLTYFQNEAQLDKSGLPSDRFFAERPEGSVSTLKIQRTQQEDSAVYLCASSLATGSNSPLHFGNGTRLTVT.

This chain links TRBV12-3 or TRBV12-4 with TRBJ2-6; D possibly corresponds to TRBD2 (5 bases). Trimming left V 6 bases short and J 2 bases short, with 20 bases between. The CDR3 loop spans 18 amino acids. CDR3 bases: TGTGCCAGCAGCACCAAAGGAGGCCTGCACCCTGGGGCCAACGTCCTGACTTTC. This gives the protein CASSTKGGLHPGANVLTF.

This chain uses TRBV24-1 with TRBJ2-5, with D perhaps TRBD1 (6 bases). Trimming removed 3 bases at V and 0 bases at J, with 10 bases between. Germline loops: CDR1 KGHDR, CDR2 SFDVKD. The CDR3 covers 15 residues. CDR3 nucleotide sequence: TGTGCCACCAGTGATGCGGACAGAGACCAAGAGACCCAGTACTTC. It encodes CATSDADRDQETQYF.

This clonotype was seen only a few times. The CDR3 spells CSARAGASYNEQFF. CDR3 bases: TGCAGTGCTAGAGCCGGGGCCTCCTACAATGAGCAGTTCTTC. This rearrangement joins TRBV20-1 to TRBJ2-1; D assignment may be TRBD1 or TRBD2 (5 bases each). The V end was cut by 1 base, the J end by 0 bases, with 7 bases between. This CDR3 has 14 amino acids. Germline V gene lookup returns CDR1 DFQATT and CDR2 SNEGSKA (reference sequence).

This clonotype was counted only a few times. This rearrangement joins TRBV5-1 to TRBJ2-1; TRBD1 is a possible D gene (5 bases). V dropped 3 bases and J dropped 7 bases, with 14 bases sitting between them. Germline V gene data show CDR1 as SGHRS and CDR2 as YFSETQ. The CDR3 spans 14 residues. The chain's CDR3 is CASSYRSDTNEQFF. The CDR3 nucleotides are TGCGCCAGCAGCTACCGGTCGGACACTAATGAGCAGTTCTTC. The variable domain in full, with the rest retrieved from reference TRBV5-1 and TRBJ2-1, is KAGVTQTPRYLIKTRGQQVTLSCSPISGHRSVSWYQQTPGQGLQFLFEYFSETQRNKGNFPGRFSGRQFSNSRSEMNVSTLELGDSALYLCASSYRSDTNEQFFGPGTRLTVL.

This clonotype was recorded a few times. The rearrangement links TRBV11-2 to TRBJ2-5; D is unresolved. The CDR3 runs to 16 residues. V dropped 4 bases and J dropped 11 bases, with 26 bases sitting between them. Germline-derived CDR1 and CDR2 are SGHAT and FQNNGV. Here the CDR3 DNA reads TGTGCCAGCAGCTCCCGGCGCTCCGTCTCCTACAATGAGCAGTACTTC. It is translated as CASSSRRSVSYNEQYF.

There are a few counts of this clonotype. The DNA of the CDR3 is TGTGCCAGCAGTTTCTTCTCCGGCTACGAGCAGTACTTC. Encoded protein: CASSFFSGYEQYF. The chain uses TRBV12-3 or TRBV12-4 and TRBJ2-7; D gene unclear. The CDR3 loop spans 13 amino acids. V lost 3 bases and J lost 3, with 9 bases in between.

There are a few counts of this clonotype. The chain joins TRBV11-2 to TRBJ1-2; D is uncertain. V was trimmed by 0 bases and J by 6 bases, leaving 5 bases between them. This CDR3 spans 12 amino acids. The germline V gene encodes CDR1 SGHAT and CDR2 FQNNGV. In DNA form, the CDR3 reads TGTGCCAGCAGCTTAGATCCCCATGGCTACACCTTC. Residues: CASSLDPHGYTF.

This clonotype came up a few times. The chain carries TRBV12-3 or TRBV12-4 and TRBJ1-1; D ambiguous. Trimming shortened V by 1 base and J by 1 base, and 7 bases separated the two germline ends. CDR3 size: 14 residues. CDR3: CASSLGVPNTEAFF. CDR3 in DNA: TGTGCCAGCAGTTTAGGGGTCCCGAACACTGAAGCTTTCTTT.

The rearrangement uses TRBV9 and TRBJ2-7, with D perhaps TRBD2 (7 bases). Germline loops: CDR1 SGDLS, CDR2 YYNGEE. The CDR3 has 14 residues. V dropped 0 bases and J dropped 4 bases, with 11 bases sitting between them. CDR3 sequence (DNA): TGTGCCAGCAGCGTAGAGGGGGGGGCGTACGAGCAGTACTTC. Protein sequence: CASSVEGGAYEQYF.

The chain has TRBV6-2 or TRBV6-3 and TRBJ1-5, with TRBD1 identical over 7 bases. J was trimmed by 7 bases and V by 11 bases; bases with no gene match: 8. This CDR3 region has 12 residues. Germline V gene sequence: CDR1 MNHEY, CDR2 SVGEGT. This chain's CDR3 is CACRQGVQPQHF. The CDR3 DNA is TGTGCCTGTCGACAGGGTGTCCAGCCCCAGCATTTT.

The chain links TRBV13 to TRBJ2-1; 7 bases align to TRBD2. Trimming cost V 5 bases and J 2 bases; bases outside gene matches: 6. The germline V gene encodes CDR1 PRHDT and CDR2 FYEKMQ (reference sequence). The CDR3 contains 15 residues. The CDR3, as DNA: TGTGCCAGCAGCGGCCCAGGACTAGCCTACAATGAGCAGTTCTTC. Protein: CASSGPGLAYNEQFF.

The chain combines TRBV28 with TRBJ2-4; no clear D gene. V was pared by 4 bases and J by 13 bases, with 29 bases between. The CDR3 totals 17 residues. Looked up from germline, CDR1 is MDHEN and CDR2 is SYDVKM. The CDR3, as DNA: TGTGCCAGCAGTTCCCCCAAGGAATACACCGTAGGGTGGTCCCAGTACTTC. Encoded protein: CASSSPKEYTVGWSQYF.

The J gene is TRBJ2-4, the V gene TRBV2; perhaps TRBD2 as D (5 bases). The CDR3 sequence is 12 residues long. Trimming cost V 6 bases and J 2 bases, with 5 bases left between them. Per the germline V gene, CDR1 is SNHLY and CDR2 is FYNNEI. The CDR3 DNA reads TGTGCCAGCAGCGGGACCAAAAACATTCAGTACTTC. Translation: CASSGTKNIQYF.

A single count supports this clonotype. V gene TRBV27 combines with J gene TRBJ2-4; 9 bases match TRBD2. Unmatched junction bases numbered 14, after V lost 7 bases and J lost 13 bases. The CDR3 sequence is 14 residues long. Germline loops: CDR1 MNHEY, CDR2 SMNVEV (reference sequence). CDR3: CASTLSGSSYGQYF. CDR3 bases: TGTGCCAGCACCCTTAGCGGGAGCTCCTACGGGCAGTACTTC.

With respect to this clonotype: At one of its ends the junction is not consistent with the germline gene, which may arise from a read error. The chain links TRBV5-1 to TRBJ1-1; 7 nucleotides agree with TRBD1. Germline V lookup: CDR1 SGHRS, CDR2 YFSETQ. The CDR3 runs to 15 residues. The CDR3 here is CASSLWPQGDTGAFF. The CDR3 DNA is TGCGCCAGCAGCTTATGGCCCCAGGGGGACACTGGAGCTTTCTTT. The entire variable domain, with the rest obtained from reference TRBV5-1 and TRBJ1-1, is as follows: KAGVTQTPRYLIKTRGQQVTLSCSPISGHRSVSWYQQTPGQGLQFLFEYFSETQRNKGNFPGRFSGRQFSNSRSEMNVSTLELGDSALYLCASSLWPQGDTGAFFGQGTRLTVV.

V is TRBV5-1 and J is TRBJ2-3; 8 bases match TRBD1. The CDR3 loop spans 15 amino acids. With V trimmed by 0 bases and J by 4 bases, 4 bases remained unmatched. CDR1 SGHRS and CDR2 YFSETQ come from the germline V gene. Written as DNA, the CDR3 is TGCGCCAGCAGCTTGGGACAGGGGTGGTCAGATACGCAGTATTTT. This translates into CASSLGQGWSDTQYF.

This clonotype was recorded a few times. The rearrangement joins TRBV7-9 to TRBJ1-5; tentatively, D is TRBD1 (5 bases). V was cut by 5 bases and J by 9 bases, with 8 bases left in between. CDR1 SEHNR and CDR2 FQNEAQ come from the germline V gene (reference sequence). CDR3 length: 11 amino acids. CDR3 sequence reads: CASSRQGPQHF. CDR3 in DNA: TGTGCCAGCAGCCGCCAGGGGCCCCAGCATTTT.

The chain links TRBV7-8 to TRBJ1-1; the D gene is possibly TRBD1 (5 bases). Trimming pared 2 bases from V and 1 base from J, leaving 14 bases between. The CDR3 loop spans 16 amino acids. Looked up from germline, CDR1 is SGHVS and CDR2 is FQNEAQ. As DNA, the CDR3 is TGTGCCAGCAGCTTACGTCTTCCAGGGTCGAACACTGAAGCTTTCTTT. Amino acid sequence: CASSLRLPGSNTEAFF.

The V and J genes are TRBV27 and TRBJ2-3, with D possibly being TRBD1 or TRBD2 (6 bases each). The germline V gene encodes CDR1 MNHEY and CDR2 SMNVEV (reference sequence). Trimming removed 2 bases from V and 2 bases from J, with 11 bases in between. This CDR3 has 15 residues. CDR3 bases: TGTGCCAGCAGTTTACGGGGGCGAGACACAGATACGCAGTATTTT. Protein: CASSLRGRDTDTQYF.

This sequence joins TRBV29-1 and TRBJ2-3, with D uncertain. The CDR3 runs to 13 residues. CDR1 is SQVTM, CDR2 ANQGSEA, per germline. The V gene lost 4 bases and the J gene lost 3 bases, with 11 bases spanning the gap. This CDR3 reads CSVVPRMTDTQYF. CDR3 DNA sequence: TGCAGCGTTGTACCCCGGATGACAGATACGCAGTATTTT.